This TCR beta chain stems from a study of neurological immune-mediated disorders. Points from the study as a whole: The highest TCR clonal expansion occurred in HTLV-1-associated myelopathy; multiple sclerosis fell below healthy controls.

This clonotype was counted at least ten times. The antigen is undetermined. Each CDR3 protein gets one entry after TCRdb re-called the 5' RACE reads with MiXCR. The sample shows 70,000 to 95,000 distinct CDR3 sequences, around 13% of them seen only once. The V and J ends lost 3 bases and 4 bases respectively, with 7 bases between them. This CDR3 region has 13 residues. Described time point: longitudinal time-point 2. The rearrangement links TRBV12-3 or TRBV12-4 to TRBJ1-3; no definite D call. The source material was PBMCs. The sequence was obtained from a female donor with HTLV-1-associated myelopathy (HAM/TSP). CDR3 bases: TGTGCCAGCAGTTTGGGCCCAGGAAACACCATATATTTT. Its protein product is CASSLGPGNTIYF.